Each of the 23 T cell receptor beta chains below was sequenced from the same sample in a study of graft-versus-host responses after intestinal transplantation (dated by TCRdb to the early 2020s). The method behind the library was the immunoSEQ multiplex PCR assay. This is the immuneACCESS table as TCRdb keeps it, with only in-frame sequences that have V and J called. A part of the clones is gone; compared with another copy, unresolved V genes explain less than half, and the rest is unexplained. The sample table shows about 19,000 clones, and roughly 72% are seen once. The ten top clones hold around 8.5% of the sample. To isolate intraepithelial and lamina propria lymphocytes from graft specimens, dithiothreitol, EDTA incubations and collagenase D digestion were used. Source: ileum tissue, taken roughly 21 days after intestinal transplant. Every receptor here comes from a human patient who received an intestinal transplant, so some T cells may come from the graft donor.

V and J are TRBV6-5 and TRBJ2-1; 13 bases align to TRBD2. The CDR3 spans 15 residues. V shed 2 bases and J 7 bases; nucleotides not matched to a gene: 2. The germline V gene has CDR1 MNHEY and CDR2 SVGAGI. The CDR3 protein is CASSYGLAGANEQFF. CDR3 sequence (DNA): TGTGCCAGCAGTTACGGACTAGCGGGAGCGAATGAGCAGTTCTTC.

The chain uses TRBV2 and TRBJ2-1, with no clear D. Germline lookup yields CDR1 SNHLY and CDR2 FYNNEI. Trimming took 7 bases from V and 0 from J, leaving 7 bases between them. The CDR3 consists of 13 residues. CDR3 nucleotides: TGTGCCAGCAAGCGTAACTCCTACAATGAGCAGTTCTTC. Translation gives CASKRNSYNEQFF.

The chain uses TRBV5-5 and TRBJ1-2; tentatively, D is TRBD1 (6 bases). The germline gives CDR1 SGHKS, CDR2 YYEKEE (reference sequence). This CDR3 has 15 amino acids. V lost 4 bases and J 6 bases, leaving 19 bases between the germline ends. The CDR3 loop is CASSPLWGRIDGYTF. CDR3 DNA: TGTGCCAGCAGCCCCCTGTGGGGGCGTATCGATGGCTACACCTTC.

The chain links TRBV4-3 to TRBJ2-7; D may be TRBD1 (5 bases). V was cut by 1 base and J by 3 bases, with 13 bases left in between. This CDR3 contains 15 residues. From germline, CDR1 is LGHNA and CDR2 YSLEER. This CDR3 reads CASSQGIDSLYEQYF. Written as DNA, the CDR3 is TGCGCCAGCAGCCAAGGAATCGACAGTCTCTACGAGCAGTACTTC.

The CDR3 here is CASSSRTGHPYEQYF. The CDR3, as DNA: TGTGCCAGCAGCTCTCGTACGGGACACCCCTACGAGCAGTACTTC. The V call is TRBV14, the J call TRBJ2-7; D is possibly TRBD1 (6 bases). This CDR3 has 15 residues. Trimming left V 5 bases short and J 2 bases short, with 16 bases between. Germline assignment: CDR1 SGHDN and CDR2 FVKESK.

This chain connects TRBV27 to TRBJ2-7; maybe TRBD2 (6 bases). Per germline, CDR1 MNHEY and CDR2 SMNVEV (reference sequence). The V and J ends lost 8 bases and 2 bases respectively, with 13 bases between them. CDR3 length: 13 residues. This CDR3 is CASGVGGTYEQYF. In DNA form, the CDR3 reads TGTGCCAGCGGTGTCGGCGGGACCTACGAGCAGTACTTC.

The chain has TRBV4-2 and TRBJ2-1, with 8 bases identical to TRBD2. Losses at the gene ends were 0 bases for V and 0 bases for J; bases not matched to a gene: 7. The CDR3 length is 18 residues. From germline, CDR1 is LGHNA and CDR2 YNFKEQ. CDR3 bases: TGTGCCAGCAGCCAAGAGTTCACGGGGGGGAGCTCCTACAATGAGCAGTTCTTC. Translating gives CASSQEFTGGSSYNEQFF.

The chain links TRBV6-6 to TRBJ2-3; a weak D match, TRBD2 (6 bases). Trimming took off 6 bases at V and 2 bases at J, with 18 bases between the two ends. The CDR3 consists of 16 residues. Germline-derived CDR1 and CDR2 are MNHNY and SVGAGI (reference sequence). The CDR3 sequence: CASRTLARTNTDTQYF. DNA of the CDR3: TGTGCCAGCAGGACGCTAGCGCGGACCAACACAGATACGCAGTATTTT.

The CDR3 DNA is TGCGCCAGCAGCCATTCAACGGGGACAGATGAACAGTACTTC. Translated: CASSHSTGTDEQYF. The rearrangement links TRBV4-1 to TRBJ2-7; 7 bases map to TRBD1. The germline V gene encodes CDR1 MGHRA and CDR2 YSYEKL. CDR3 length: 14 residues. Trimming cost V 3 bases and J 10 bases; bases outside gene matches: 12.

V gene TRBV6-1 combines with J gene TRBJ1-1, with TRBD1 identical over 10 bases. J was trimmed by 5 bases and V by 1 base; bases with no gene match: 7. Germline V lookup: CDR1 MNHNS, CDR2 SASEGT. CDR3 length: 16 residues. The CDR3 region is CASSEGLTGGETEAFF. The CDR3 region has the DNA TGTGCCAGCAGTGAAGGCCTGACAGGGGGCGAAACTGAAGCTTTCTTT.

The V gene is TRBV28, the J gene TRBJ2-5; 12 bases are a match to TRBD2. This CDR3 region has 15 residues. The trim removed 4 bases at V and 5 bases at J, leaving 5 bases unmatched. The V gene's germline CDR1 is MDHEN and CDR2 SYDVKM. CDR3 sequence reads: CASSSSGRAQETQYF. The CDR3 coding sequence is TGTGCCAGCAGTTCTAGCGGGAGGGCCCAGGAGACCCAGTACTTC.

The rearrangement links TRBV2 to TRBJ1-5; 8 bases are shared with TRBD1. The CDR3 consists of 16 residues. V dropped 4 bases and J dropped 3; count of bases not matched to a gene: 8. Germline values: CDR1 SNHLY, CDR2 FYNNEI. CDR3 amino acids: CASSVDRDRPNQPQHF. CDR3 nucleotide sequence: TGTGCCAGCAGTGTTGACCGGGACAGGCCCAATCAGCCCCAGCATTTT.

This chain connects TRBV6-5 to TRBJ1-5; a possible D gene is TRBD1 (6 bases). The length of the CDR3 is 14 residues. Germline-derived CDR1 and CDR2 are MNHEY and SVGAGI. Trimming removed 7 bases from V and 9 bases from J, with 19 bases in between. This chain's CDR3 is CASTSGQSAGPQHF. The CDR3 DNA is TGTGCCAGCACCTCCGGACAGTCTGCTGGGCCCCAGCATTTT.

CDR3 region: CATSRVGGGNQPQHF. CDR3 DNA: TGTGCCACCAGCAGAGTAGGGGGAGGCAATCAGCCCCAGCATTTT. The rearrangement links TRBV15 to TRBJ1-5, with D possibly matching TRBD1 (6 bases). V gave up 1 base and J gave up 2 bases, with 9 bases separating them. CDR3 size: 15 residues. CDR1 is LNHNV, CDR2 YYDKDF, per germline (reference sequence).

The V and J genes are TRBV5-4 and TRBJ1-2, with D unclear. The CDR3 consists of 17 residues. The germline CDR1 and CDR2 sequences are SGHNT and YYREEE (reference sequence). V shed 0 bases and J shed 1 base, with 16 bases lying between them. In DNA form, the CDR3 reads TGTGCCAGCAGCTTGGCCCCGGCCATGGGAGTTAACTATGGCTACACCTTC. Residues: CASSLAPAMGVNYGYTF.

This clone was detected only a few times. This sequence joins TRBV29-1 and TRBJ2-2; a possible D gene is TRBD2 (6 bases). V was trimmed by 5 bases and J by 4 bases, leaving 8 bases between them. The CDR3 length is 12 residues. Germline CDR1 and CDR2: SQVTM and ANQGSEA. The CDR3 reads CSVKEGTGELFF. The CDR3 region has the DNA TGCAGCGTTAAGGAGGGCACCGGGGAGCTGTTTTTT.

This clone has only a few counts. The chain couples TRBV5-1 to TRBJ1-2; no clear D gene. From germline, CDR1 is SGHRS and CDR2 YFSETQ. This CDR3 is built from 14 residues. The V and J ends lost 4 bases and 3 bases respectively, with 13 bases between them. CDR3 coding DNA: TGCGCCAGCAGCCCCGGAGCTGCTGACTATGGCTACACCTTC. Its protein product is CASSPGAADYGYTF.

This sequence joins TRBV7-3 and TRBJ2-3, with D maybe TRBD2 (5 bases). V was clipped by 5 bases and J by 0 bases, with 15 bases between them. Germline V gene sequence: CDR1 SGHTA, CDR2 FQGTGA. The length of the CDR3 is 16 residues. The CDR3 is CASSPIGGTSTDTQYF. The DNA for the CDR3 is TGTGCCAGCAGCCCCATAGGAGGTACTAGCACAGATACGCAGTATTTT.

The CDR3 nucleotides read TGTGCCAGCAGCGCTGACAGGGGGCGGGATCAGCCCCAGCATTTT. Translation gives CASSADRGRDQPQHF. V gene TRBV27 combines with J gene TRBJ1-5; TRBD1 aligns across 10 bases. Per germline, CDR1 MNHEY and CDR2 SMNVEV (reference sequence). J was trimmed by 5 bases and V by 6 bases; bases with no gene match: 7. The CDR3 sequence is 15 residues long.

This clone was found once. J is TRBJ2-4 and V is TRBV19; 9 nucleotides match TRBD1. The ends lost 8 bases at V and 2 bases at J; junction bases unmatched: 7. The length of the CDR3 is 15 residues. Germline V lookup: CDR1 LNHDA, CDR2 SQIVND (reference sequence). Here the CDR3 reads CASSTGGRPKNIQYF. In nucleotides, the CDR3 is TGTGCCAGTTCGACAGGGGGGCGTCCCAAAAACATTCAGTACTTC.

The V gene is TRBV2, the J gene TRBJ2-3; TRBD2 might be the D (6 bases). Germline V gene lookup returns CDR1 SNHLY and CDR2 FYNNEI. This CDR3 is built from 13 residues. Trimming pared 6 bases from V and 2 bases from J, leaving 9 bases between. The CDR3 DNA is TGTGCCAGCAGCCTAGCGAACACAGATACGCAGTATTTT. Its protein is CASSLANTDTQYF.

The rearrangement joins TRBV19 to TRBJ1-2, with D possibly being TRBD1 (5 bases). Germline V gives CDR1 LNHDA, CDR2 SQIVND (reference sequence). CDR3 length equals 16 residues. V dropped 4 bases and J dropped 2 bases, with 17 bases sitting between them. The CDR3 here is CASSTPGLRLNYGYTF. CDR3 bases: TGTGCCAGTAGTACCCCGGGACTCAGACTCAACTATGGCTACACCTTC. Drawing the rest from reference TRBV19 and TRBJ1-2, the complete variable domain is DGGITQSPKYLFRKEGQNVTLSCEQNLNHDAMYWYRQDPGQGLRLIYYSQIVNDFQKGDIAEGYSVSREKKESFPLTVTSAQKNPTAFYLCASSTPGLRLNYGYTFGSGTRLTVV.

In its sample, this clone was seen a few times. The chain combines TRBV5-8 with TRBJ1-3, with unresolved D. This CDR3 is 15 amino acids long. Germline V gives CDR1 SGHTS, CDR2 YDEGEE. Trimming shortened V by 1 base and J by 0 bases, and 8 bases separated the two germline ends. CDR3 nucleotide sequence: TGTGCCAGCAGCTTGCCCAGGTTCTCTGGAAACACCATATATTTT. Translation gives CASSLPRFSGNTIYF. The whole variable domain, filled in from reference TRBV5-8 and TRBJ1-3, reads EAGVTQSPTHLIKTRGQQATLRCSPISGHTSVYWYQQALGLGLQFLLWYDEGEERNRGNFPPRFSGRQFPNYSSELNVNALELEDSALYLCASSLPRFSGNTIYFGEGSWLTVV.